This entry lists 7 T cell receptor beta chains sequenced from one sample in a study of blood T cells in healthy people across ages. Next came a second PCR, run for about 7 to 12 cycles, which used a sample-barcoded 5' primer along with a J-beta primer mix. Each CDR3 protein gets one entry after TCRdb re-called the 5' RACE reads with MiXCR. Of more than 800,000 distinct CDR3 sequences listed, more than 40% are singletons. What was sequenced was blood. These receptors were obtained from a woman in her fifties or sixties in good health.

The chain uses TRBV11-2 and TRBJ1-2; possible D gene TRBD1, 5 bases. The CDR3 consists of 13 residues. Trimming took 7 bases from V and 4 from J, leaving 13 bases between them. CDR1 and CDR2 from the germline V gene are SGHAT and FQNNGV. In DNA, the CDR3 is TGTGCCAGCACTGGAGGGGCTTTCTATGGCTACACCTTC. Translation: CASTGGAFYGYTF.

The sample holds a few counts of this clonotype. This chain connects TRBV20-1 to TRBJ2-7; weak D call: TRBD1 (5 bases). Trimming took 1 base from V and 3 from J, leaving 10 bases between them. The CDR3 totals 13 residues. Germline lookup yields CDR1 DFQATT and CDR2 SNEGSKA (reference sequence). DNA for the CDR3: TGCAGTGCTAGAGTGGCAGGGAACTACGAGCAGTACTTC. Residues: CSARVAGNYEQYF.

The chain uses TRBV15 and TRBJ2-3; tentative D call: TRBD1 (6 bases). CDR1 and CDR2 (germline): LNHNV, YYDKDF (reference sequence). The V end was cut by 1 base, the J end by 6 bases, with 14 bases between. The CDR3 sequence is 15 residues long. CDR3 sequence reads: CATSRGDTSSDTQYF. The CDR3 DNA sequence: TGTGCCACCAGCAGAGGGGACACCTCGAGTGATACGCAGTATTTT.

The rearrangement uses TRBV29-1 and TRBJ2-7, with TRBD1 matching 10 bases. The ends lost 4 bases at V and 2 bases at J; junction bases unmatched: 8. CDR3 size: 15 residues. CDR1 and CDR2 (germline): SQVTM, ANQGSEA. The CDR3 DNA reads TGCAGCGTTGTTAAAGGGACAGGGGCCCCCTACGAGCAGTACTTC. Its translation: CSVVKGTGAPYEQYF.

At least ten counts were recorded for this clonotype. The V and J genes are TRBV12-3 or TRBV12-4 and TRBJ2-7; TRBD2 matches at 8 bases. The CDR3 covers 14 residues. Trimming at V came to 5 bases and at J to 0 bases, leaving 3 bases not matched to a gene. CDR3 nucleotides: TGTGCCAGCAGTCCCGGGGGGGCCTCCTACGAGCAGTACTTC. Translated, it gives CASSPGGASYEQYF.

The chain is built from TRBV20-1 and TRBJ1-5, with TRBD1 as a possible D gene (5 bases). In germline, CDR1 is DFQATT, CDR2 SNEGSKA (reference sequence). This CDR3 is built from 13 residues. V was cut by 2 bases and J by 7 bases, with 12 bases left in between. CDR3 DNA: TGCAGTGCTAGACAGGGTGTGGGCCAGCCCCAGCATTTT. Amino acids: CSARQGVGQPQHF.

The rearrangement links TRBV11-2 to TRBJ2-1; D remains ambiguous. V lost 4 bases and J lost 9, with 10 bases in between. Looked up from germline, CDR1 is SGHAT and CDR2 is FQNNGV. This CDR3 is built from 12 residues. DNA for the CDR3: TGTGCCAGCAGCTACAGAGGTATTGAGCAGTTCTTC. Amino acids: CASSYRGIEQFF.